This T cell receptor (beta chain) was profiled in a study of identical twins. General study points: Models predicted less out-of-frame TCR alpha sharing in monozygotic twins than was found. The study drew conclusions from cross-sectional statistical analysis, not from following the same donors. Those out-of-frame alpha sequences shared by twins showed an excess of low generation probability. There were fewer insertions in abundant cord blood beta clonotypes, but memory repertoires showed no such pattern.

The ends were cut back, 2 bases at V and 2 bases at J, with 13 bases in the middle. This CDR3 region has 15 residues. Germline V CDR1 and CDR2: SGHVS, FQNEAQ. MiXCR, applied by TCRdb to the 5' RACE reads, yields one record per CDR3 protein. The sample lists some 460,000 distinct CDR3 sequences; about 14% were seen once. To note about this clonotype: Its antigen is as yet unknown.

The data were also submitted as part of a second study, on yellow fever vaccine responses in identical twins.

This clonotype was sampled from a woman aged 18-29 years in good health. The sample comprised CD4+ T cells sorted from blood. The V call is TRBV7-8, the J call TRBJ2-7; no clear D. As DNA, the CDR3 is TGTGCCAGCAGCTTACTAGGCGGAGCTACCTACGAGCAGTACTTC. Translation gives CASSLLGGATYEQYF.